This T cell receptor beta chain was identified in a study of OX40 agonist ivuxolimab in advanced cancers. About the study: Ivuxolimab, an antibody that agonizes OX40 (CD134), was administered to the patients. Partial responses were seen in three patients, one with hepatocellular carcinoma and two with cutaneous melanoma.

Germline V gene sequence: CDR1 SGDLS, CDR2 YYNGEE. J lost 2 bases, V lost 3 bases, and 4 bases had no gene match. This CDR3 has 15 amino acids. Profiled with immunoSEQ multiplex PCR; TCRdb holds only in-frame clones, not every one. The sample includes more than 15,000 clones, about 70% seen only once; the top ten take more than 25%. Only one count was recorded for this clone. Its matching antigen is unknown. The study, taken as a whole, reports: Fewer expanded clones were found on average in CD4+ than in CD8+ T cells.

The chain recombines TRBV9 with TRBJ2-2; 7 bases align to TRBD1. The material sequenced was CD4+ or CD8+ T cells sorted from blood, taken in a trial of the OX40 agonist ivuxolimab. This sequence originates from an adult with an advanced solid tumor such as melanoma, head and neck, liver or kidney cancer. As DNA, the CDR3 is TGTGCCAGCAGCGCCAGGGGGTCCAACACCGGGGAGCTGTTTTTT. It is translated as CASSARGSNTGELFF.